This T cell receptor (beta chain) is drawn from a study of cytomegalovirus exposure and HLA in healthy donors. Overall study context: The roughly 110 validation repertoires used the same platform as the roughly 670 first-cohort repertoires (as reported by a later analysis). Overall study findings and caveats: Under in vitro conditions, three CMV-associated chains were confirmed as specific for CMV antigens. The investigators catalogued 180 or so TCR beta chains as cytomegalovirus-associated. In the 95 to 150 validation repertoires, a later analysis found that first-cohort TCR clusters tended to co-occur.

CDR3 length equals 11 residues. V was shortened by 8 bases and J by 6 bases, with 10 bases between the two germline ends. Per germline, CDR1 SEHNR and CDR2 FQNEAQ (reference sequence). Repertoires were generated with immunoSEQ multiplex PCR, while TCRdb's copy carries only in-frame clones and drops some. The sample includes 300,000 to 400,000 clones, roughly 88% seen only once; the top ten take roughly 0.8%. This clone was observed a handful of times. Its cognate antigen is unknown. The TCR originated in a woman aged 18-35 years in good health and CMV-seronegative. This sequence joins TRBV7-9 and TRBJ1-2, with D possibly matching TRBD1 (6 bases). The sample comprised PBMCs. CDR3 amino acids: CASGTLDGYTF. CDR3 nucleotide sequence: TGTGCCAGCGGGACATTGGATGGCTACACCTTC.